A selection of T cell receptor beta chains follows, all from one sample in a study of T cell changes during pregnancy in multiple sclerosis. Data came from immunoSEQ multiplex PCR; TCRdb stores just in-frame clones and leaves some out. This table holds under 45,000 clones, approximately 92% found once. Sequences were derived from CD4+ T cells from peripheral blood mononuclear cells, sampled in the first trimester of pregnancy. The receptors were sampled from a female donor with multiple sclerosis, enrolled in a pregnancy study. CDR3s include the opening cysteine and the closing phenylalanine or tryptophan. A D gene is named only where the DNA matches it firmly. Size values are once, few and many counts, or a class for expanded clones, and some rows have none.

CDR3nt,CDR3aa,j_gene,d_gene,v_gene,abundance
TGTGCCACCAGCAGAGTAGTTCTAGCGGGACAGTTAGCGGATGAGCAGTTCTTC,CATSRVVLAGQLADEQFF,TRBJ2-1,TRBD2,TRBV15,NA
TGTGCCAGCAGACAAAGCGGGACTCGGTTCTACGAGCAGTACTTC,CASRQSGTRFYEQYF,TRBJ2-7,TRBD2,TRBV6-1,NA
TGTGCCAGCAGCTTTCCTAGCGGGACCACAGATACGCAGTATTTT,CASSFPSGTTDTQYF,TRBJ2-3,TRBD2,TRBV5-4,NA
TGTGCCAGCAGTGAAGAACCGGGACATGGAAACACCATATATTTT,CASSEEPGHGNTIYF,TRBJ1-3,NA,TRBV6-1,NA
TGTGCCAGTAGTATAAGCGGGGCGAGAGCTTTCTTT,CASSISGARAFF,TRBJ1-1,NA,TRBV19,NA
TGTGCCAGCAGTCCCCCCGGACAGGGGGAGACTGAAGCTTTCTTT,CASSPPGQGETEAFF,TRBJ1-1,TRBD1,TRBV28,NA
TGTGCCAGCAGCTTAGTTAGCGGGAGGGTGGACGAGCAGTACTTC,CASSLVSGRVDEQYF,TRBJ2-7,TRBD2,TRBV7-9,NA
TGTGCCAGCAGCTTATTTTCTAGCGGGAGGGCCGGCACAGATACGCAGTATTTT,CASSLFSSGRAGTDTQYF,TRBJ2-3,TRBD2,TRBV11-2,NA
TGTGCCAGCAGCTTGGCCCGGCAAGAGACCCAGTACTTC,CASSLARQETQYF,TRBJ2-5,NA,TRBV5-6,NA
TGTGCCAGTAGTCCGGGACTAGATACGCAGTATTTT,CASSPGLDTQYF,TRBJ2-3,NA,TRBV19,NA
TGTGCCAGCAGTGTTAGGTTTGGGCCACCCCACAATGAGCAGTTCTTC,CASSVRFGPPHNEQFF,TRBJ2-1,NA,TRBV6-1,once
TGTGCGGTACGGGCTAGCGGCACAGATACGCAGTATTTT,CAVRASGTDTQYF,TRBJ2-3,NA,TRBV12-5,NA
TGTGCCAGTAGTATAACTAGCGGGAGCAATGAGCAGTTCTTC,CASSITSGSNEQFF,TRBJ2-1,TRBD2,TRBV19,NA
TGTGCCAGCAGCTCCTCTAGAGCGGGAGGTGATACGCAGTATTTT,CASSSSRAGGDTQYF,TRBJ2-3,TRBD2,TRBV7-2,NA
TGTGCCAGCAGCCAAGATAGCGTGGGACTAGCGGGGACCAATGAGCAGTTCTTC,CASSQDSVGLAGTNEQFF,TRBJ2-1,TRBD2,TRBV4-2,NA
TGTGCCAGCAGCCAAGAGAGCCAGGCGCGGGGTGAAAAACTGTTTTTT,CASSQESQARGEKLFF,TRBJ1-4,NA,TRBV4-2,NA
TGTGCCAGTAGTATAGGTTCTAGTGGCGAAAAACTGTTTTTT,CASSIGSSGEKLFF,TRBJ1-4,NA,TRBV19,NA
TGTGCCAGCAGTTCGTACAGGGGGAAGGCCTACGAGCAGTACTTC,CASSSYRGKAYEQYF,TRBJ2-7,TRBD1,TRBV27,once
TGTGCCACCTCGGGAGGGATTCTGGAGACCCAGTACTTC,CATSGGILETQYF,TRBJ2-5,TRBD2,TRBV6-1,NA
TGTGCCAGCAGCCAAACTAGGGGGAGGGCAGAGACCCAGTACTTC,CASSQTRGRAETQYF,TRBJ2-5,NA,TRBV11-2,NA
TGCGCCAGCAGCTTGATAGGGGAAACTAATGAAAAACTGTTTTTT,CASSLIGETNEKLFF,TRBJ1-4,NA,TRBV5-1,NA
TGTGCTAGCAGCCGTAGCGGGACTCAAAATGAGCAGTTCTTC,CASSRSGTQNEQFF,TRBJ2-1,TRBD2,TRBV7-7,NA
TGCGCCAGCCACTTTGAGGGTCAGGACCAAGAGACCCAGTACTTC,CASHFEGQDQETQYF,TRBJ2-5,NA,TRBV5-1,NA
TGCGCCAGCAGCTTGACCGGACAGGGGGCGCGGGACACTGAAGCTTTCTTT,CASSLTGQGARDTEAFF,TRBJ1-1,TRBD1,TRBV5-1,NA
TGTGCCAGCAGCTTACCGGGAGGGCGGTACAATGAGCAGTTCTTC,CASSLPGGRYNEQFF,TRBJ2-1,TRBD2,TRBV11-1,NA
TGCGCCAGCAGCCAAGAGGCACAGGGGAGGTTTGGCGGCTACACCTTC,CASSQEAQGRFGGYTF,TRBJ1-2,TRBD1,TRBV4-1,NA
TGTGCCAGCTCACTCGGCCGGGACAGGTACTACGAGCAGTACTTC,CASSLGRDRYYEQYF,TRBJ2-7,TRBD1,TRBV18,NA
TGTGCCAGCAGCTTAGGGTCGAGGGAAAAACTGTTTTTT,CASSLGSREKLFF,TRBJ1-4,NA,TRBV7-2,NA
TGTGCCAGCAGCTCCGGGGGATTCGAGGGCACTGAAGCTTTCTTT,CASSSGGFEGTEAFF,TRBJ1-1,NA,TRBV7-9,NA
TGTGCCAGCAGCCTCCAGGGTTTTGAGAATATGAACACTGAAGCTTTCTTT,CASSLQGFENMNTEAFF,TRBJ1-1,NA,TRBV7-9,NA
TGTGCCAGCAGCCTCCCCCTAATGGAAGTGGAGTACGACACTGAAGCTTTCTTT,CASSLPLMEVEYDTEAFF,TRBJ1-1,NA,TRBV7-6,once
TGTGCCAGCAGTTACTCGTTGGCGGGAACCGAGCAGTACTTC,CASSYSLAGTEQYF,TRBJ2-7,NA,TRBV6-6,NA
TGTGCCAGCAGCGGCCCATCAGGGGGCCATCAGCCCCAGCATTTT,CASSGPSGGHQPQHF,TRBJ1-5,TRBD1,TRBV28,NA
TGTGCCAGCAACCCACCGGCAGGGGTAAACTATGGCTACACCTTC,CASNPPAGVNYGYTF,TRBJ1-2,NA,TRBV7-2,NA
TGTGCCAGCAGCCCCGGAACTAGCTGGTACGAGCAGTACTTC,CASSPGTSWYEQYF,TRBJ2-7,NA,TRBV7-2,NA
TGCGCCAGCAGCTTGTTTTCAGGGGAATTAGGCTACACCTTC,CASSLFSGELGYTF,TRBJ1-2,NA,TRBV5-1,NA
TGTGCCAGCACAGCGGGAGGTCAGTATGAGCAGTTCTTC,CASTAGGQYEQFF,TRBJ2-1,TRBD2,TRBV6-1,NA
TGTGCCAGCAGCGCAGCGGGACAGGCTAGCAATGAGCAGTTCTTC,CASSAAGQASNEQFF,TRBJ2-1,NA,TRBV9,NA
TGTGCCAGCATCAGGGTCTGCCGAAACTACGAGCAGTACTTC,CASIRVCRNYEQYF,TRBJ2-7,NA,TRBV6-4,NA
TGTGCCAGCTCACCAGTGATCAGACAAATAGCCAAAAACATTCAGTACTTC,CASSPVIRQIAKNIQYF,TRBJ2-4,NA,TRBV18,NA
TGTGCCAGCGATCCTTTAGGGACTAGCGGTACCTACGAGCAGTACTTC,CASDPLGTSGTYEQYF,TRBJ2-7,TRBD2,TRBV19,NA
TGTGCCAGCTCCCCACCCAACCAAGAGACCCAGTACTTC,CASSPPNQETQYF,TRBJ2-5,NA,TRBV18,NA
TGTGCCATCGTAACGCCCCCTTTTACTATCCAAGCTTTCTTT,CAIVTPPFTIQAFF,TRBJ1-1,NA,TRBV5-3,NA
TGTGCCAGCAGCTTGGGAAGGGATAGCGGGAGGGCCGAAGGGGAGACCCAGTACTTC,CASSLGRDSGRAEGETQYF,TRBJ2-5,TRBD2,TRBV5-6,once
TGTGCCAGCAGCCAAGATCCGGTAGGGGGATGGAATTTGCAGTTCTTC,CASSQDPVGGWNLQFF,TRBJ2-1,NA,TRBV14,NA
TGTGCCAGCAGCTCAACACGGTTTTCACACACAGGAGATACGCAGTATTTT,CASSSTRFSHTGDTQYF,TRBJ2-3,NA,TRBV7-8,NA
TGTGCCAGCAGCTTAGCCTTTGTCCGGACAGGGGAGCGGGATCTAAGTAATGAGCAGTTCTTC,CASSLAFVRTGERDLSNEQFF,TRBJ2-1,TRBD1,TRBV7-2,NA
TGTGCCAGCAGCAAGACAGGGGGCTACTACGAGCAGTACTTC,CASSKTGGYYEQYF,TRBJ2-7,TRBD1,TRBV28,once
TGTGCCAGCAGCGTATCAGGTACCAACACTGAAGCTTTCTTT,CASSVSGTNTEAFF,TRBJ1-1,NA,TRBV9,NA
TGTGCCAGCAGCACACGGGGACAGGGGGCTCCGTCGTACTTC,CASSTRGQGAPSYF,TRBJ2-7,TRBD1,TRBV7-2,NA
TGTGCCAGCAGCTTATATGGGACTAGGTCTTACGAGCAGTACTTC,CASSLYGTRSYEQYF,TRBJ2-7,TRBD2,TRBV7-2,few
TGTGCCAGCAGATATTCGAGCCGCCGCGAGCAGTACTTC,CASRYSSRREQYF,TRBJ2-7,NA,TRBV11-2,once
TGTGCCATCAGAACTCCACTAGCGGGAGGGTTCGATGAGCAGTTCTTC,CAIRTPLAGGFDEQFF,TRBJ2-1,TRBD2,TRBV10-3,NA
TGCGCCAGCAGCTTGCGAGGGCAAGAGACCCAGTACTTC,CASSLRGQETQYF,TRBJ2-5,NA,TRBV5-1,NA
TGCAGCGCCATGGGACAGAGAAATGAGCAGTTCTTC,CSAMGQRNEQFF,TRBJ2-1,TRBD1,TRBV29-1,few
TGTGCCAGCAGTTTTCAACAGGGGGCTGGATGGATGGGCACTGAAGCTTTCTTT,CASSFQQGAGWMGTEAFF,TRBJ1-1,TRBD1,TRBV28,NA
TGTGCCAGCTCACCACTCGGTAGGGGGAGCACAGATACGCAGTATTTT,CASSPLGRGSTDTQYF,TRBJ2-3,NA,TRBV18,NA
TGTGCCAGTAGTACCAGTGCTGGGGCCAACGTCCTGACTTTC,CASSTSAGANVLTF,TRBJ2-6,NA,TRBV19,NA